The rows below give T cell receptor beta chains drawn from one sample of a study of blood T cell repertoires in COVID-19. Data came from immunoSEQ multiplex PCR; TCRdb stores just in-frame clones and leaves some out. The table has a few hundred thousand clones, roughly 90% seen once. Material for sequencing was PBMCs or T cells enriched from blood (not recorded which). Every receptor here comes from a woman aged 18-29 years with acute COVID-19. Both conserved end residues are part of each CDR3. D genes are given only for firm matches. Part of the rows lack a size; the others show once, few, many or a class for expanded clones.

V: TRBV28
J: TRBJ1-1
size: .
D: .
CDR3: CASKWASRNTEAFF
DNA: TGTGCCAGCAAGTGGGCCTCGAGGAACACTGAAGCTTTCTTT

V: TRBV29-1
J: TRBJ1-2
size: few
D: .
CDR3: CSVWRPGPNYGYTF
DNA: TGCAGCGTTTGGAGACCCGGCCCTAACTATGGCTACACCTTC

V: TRBV28
J: TRBJ2-7
size: .
D: TRBD2
CDR3: CASSYLPGAGRSSEQYF
DNA: TGTGCCAGCAGTTATCTTCCGGGAGCGGGAAGGAGTAGCGAGCAGTACTTC

V: TRBV18
J: TRBJ1-2
size: .
D: .
CDR3: CASSPVSGVRGGYTF
DNA: TGTGCCAGCTCACCGGTCTCAGGGGTCCGCGGTGGCTACACCTTC

V: TRBV11-3
J: TRBJ1-3
size: .
D: .
CDR3: CASSLQGYPGNTIYF
DNA: TGTGCCAGCAGCTTACAGGGGTATCCTGGAAACACCATATATTTT

V: TRBV19
J: TRBJ2-3
size: .
D: TRBD2
CDR3: CASRVGLARGPDTQYF
DNA: TGTGCCAGTAGGGTGGGACTAGCACGAGGACCAGATACGCAGTATTTT

V: TRBV2
J: TRBJ1-4
size: .
D: .
CDR3: CASDLGQANEKLFF
DNA: TGTGCCAGCGATCTGGGGCAGGCTAATGAAAAACTGTTTTTT

V: TRBV20-1
J: TRBJ2-1
size: .
D: TRBD2
CDR3: CSASGGGSSYNEQFF
DNA: TGCAGTGCTAGTGGAGGCGGGAGTTCCTACAATGAGCAGTTCTTC

V: TRBV19
J: TRBJ1-2
size: .
D: .
CDR3: CASSIEGEDSSGYTF
DNA: TGTGCCAGTAGTATCGAGGGTGAAGACTCAAGTGGCTACACCTTC

V: TRBV6-8
J: TRBJ2-2
size: .
D: .
CDR3: CASRANEDTGELFF
DNA: TGTGCCAGCAGGGCCAATGAGGACACCGGGGAGCTGTTTTTT

V: TRBV11-1
J: TRBJ2-7
size: .
D: TRBD1
CDR3: CASSSYGTGENEQYF
DNA: TGTGCCAGCAGCTCGTACGGGACAGGGGAAAACGAGCAGTACTTC

V: TRBV28
J: TRBJ1-1
size: .
D: .
CDR3: CASSFRGNEAFF
DNA: TGTGCCAGCAGTTTTCGGGGGAATGAAGCTTTCTTT